The next 13 T cell receptor beta chains were all read from a single sample in a study of blood T cell repertoires in COVID-19. TCRdb's copy holds only in-frame clones and misses some; the assay was immunoSEQ multiplex PCR. The sample has some 220,000 clones, roughly 80% seen once; the top ten hold roughly 5%. Sequencing used peripheral blood. The receptor set was obtained from a woman aged 55-70 years who had recovered from COVID-19.

This clone was seen just once. The rearrangement joins TRBV18 to TRBJ2-1, with 8 bases lining up with TRBD2. The germline V gene encodes CDR1 KGHSH and CDR2 LQKENI. This CDR3 is built from 12 residues. V trimming: 4 bases; J trimming: 8 bases; junction bases outside the gene matches: 1. The CDR3 sequence: CASSRTSYEQFF. The CDR3, as DNA: TGTGCCAGCTCACGGACTAGCTATGAGCAGTTCTTC.

V gene TRBV4-2 combines with J gene TRBJ1-2, with D possibly being TRBD1 (5 bases). With 5 bases removed from V and 7 bases from J, the gap between germline ends came to 17 bases. The CDR3 consists of 14 residues. Germline V gene data show CDR1 as LGHNA and CDR2 as YNFKEQ. The CDR3 DNA reads as TGTGCCAGCAGCGAGATTGGGAAAAGGGGTGGCTACACCTTC. This codes for CASSEIGKRGGYTF.

The chain recombines TRBV2 with TRBJ2-3, with 9 bases aligning to TRBD2. The CDR3 loop spans 12 amino acids. Losses at the gene ends were 6 bases for V and 5 bases for J; bases not matched to a gene: 0. Germline CDR1 is SNHLY and CDR2 is FYNNEI. CDR3 coding DNA: TGTGCCAGCAGGACTAGCGGAGATACGCAGTATTTT. This gives the protein CASRTSGDTQYF.

The chain combines TRBV19 with TRBJ2-7; 8 bases match TRBD2. Per germline, CDR1 LNHDA and CDR2 SQIVND (reference sequence). The CDR3 covers 15 residues. V shed 4 bases, J shed 2 bases, and the junction held 7 bases outside the gene matches. The CDR3 region has the DNA TGTGCCAGTAGTACGGCCGCGGGGGGCCCCTACGAGCAGTACTTC. Translating it yields CASSTAAGGPYEQYF. Filled out from reference TRBV19 and TRBJ2-7, the complete variable domain reads DGGITQSPKYLFRKEGQNVTLSCEQNLNHDAMYWYRQDPGQGLRLIYYSQIVNDFQKGDIAEGYSVSREKKESFPLTVTSAQKNPTAFYLCASSTAAGGPYEQYFGPGTRLTVT.

The chain joins TRBV6-2 or TRBV6-3 to TRBJ1-1, with D perhaps matching TRBD1 (5 bases). Germline V gene lookup returns CDR1 MNHEY and CDR2 SVGEGT. The V gene lost 0 bases and the J gene lost 2 bases, with 13 bases spanning the gap. The CDR3 runs to 16 residues. CDR3 sequence: CASSYSIGAGNTEAFF. CDR3 nucleotides: TGTGCCAGCAGTTACTCGATTGGGGCAGGCAACACTGAAGCTTTCTTT.

The rearrangement joins TRBV29-1 to TRBJ1-1; no firm D call. With 5 bases removed from V and 6 bases from J, the gap between germline ends came to 10 bases. This CDR3 has 11 amino acids. CDR1 is SQVTM, CDR2 ANQGSEA, per germline. The CDR3 sequence: CSVLEGAEAFF. Written as DNA, the CDR3 is TGCAGCGTTCTAGAAGGAGCTGAAGCTTTCTTT.

V and J are TRBV10-3 and TRBJ2-5; D ambiguous. Trimming shortened V by 5 bases and J by 5 bases, and 18 bases separated the two germline ends. The germline V gene has CDR1 ENHRY and CDR2 SYGVKD. CDR3 size: 15 residues. The CDR3 region is CAISSTPVTGETQYF. CDR3 coding DNA: TGTGCCATCAGTTCCACGCCCGTGACTGGGGAGACCCAGTACTTC.

V usage is TRBV19 and J usage is TRBJ2-5, with D possibly matching TRBD2 (6 bases). V dropped 5 bases and J dropped 1 base, with 11 bases sitting between them. The length of the CDR3 is 14 residues. Germline CDR1 LNHDA, CDR2 SQIVND (reference sequence). This chain's CDR3 is CASSPGLSQETQYF. CDR3 DNA: TGTGCCAGTAGTCCCGGACTATCCCAAGAGACCCAGTACTTC.

The chain has TRBV19 and TRBJ1-1; D not certain. Trimming removed 7 bases at V and 7 bases at J, with 13 bases between. CDR3 size: 12 residues. CDR1 and CDR2 from the germline V gene are LNHDA and SQIVND (reference sequence). The DNA for the CDR3 is TGTGCCAGTAAGGATGGTCAGGATGAAGCTTTCTTT. It translates to CASKDGQDEAFF. The full variable domain, in which reference TRBV19 and TRBJ1-1 provide the parts outside the CDR3, is DGGITQSPKYLFRKEGQNVTLSCEQNLNHDAMYWYRQDPGQGLRLIYYSQIVNDFQKGDIAEGYSVSREKKESFPLTVTSAQKNPTAFYLCASKDGQDEAFFGQGTRLTVV.

There are a few counts of this clone. The CDR3: CASSEKGKTGELFF. The CDR3 bases are TGTGCCAGCAGTGAAAAGGGGAAGACCGGGGAGCTGTTTTTT. This sequence joins TRBV9 and TRBJ2-2; TRBD1 is a possible D gene (5 bases). The CDR3 length is 14 residues. Looked up from germline, CDR1 is SGDLS and CDR2 is YYNGEE. Trimming shortened V by 5 bases and J by 5 bases, and 13 bases separated the two germline ends.

This chain connects TRBV6-6 to TRBJ1-5; D is possibly TRBD1 (5 bases). Germline CDR1 and CDR2: MNHNY and SVGAGI (reference sequence). V lost 2 bases and J 0 bases, leaving 11 bases between the germline ends. The CDR3 extends over 16 amino acids. DNA of the CDR3: TGTGCCAGCAGTTACGACAGTTACTATAGCAATCAGCCCCAGCATTTT. Protein sequence: CASSYDSYYSNQPQHF.

The V and J genes are TRBV11-1 and TRBJ1-1, with TRBD1 matching over 10 bases. In germline, CDR1 is SGHAT, CDR2 FQDESV (reference sequence). With V trimmed by 4 bases and J by 5 bases, 7 bases remained unmatched. The CDR3 has 15 amino acids. The CDR3 bases are TGTGCCAGCAGCTGGAGGGGGACAGGGGTAACTGAAGCTTTCTTT. Its translation is CASSWRGTGVTEAFF.

A few counts support this clone. This chain joins TRBV6-1 and TRBJ1-5; D is unclear. Per the germline V gene, CDR1 is MNHNS and CDR2 is SASEGT. V was shortened by 1 base and J by 2 bases, with 9 bases between the two germline ends. The CDR3 is made up of 15 amino acids. CDR3 residues: CASSEGAWGNQPQHF. Here the CDR3 DNA reads TGTGCCAGCAGTGAAGGGGCCTGGGGCAATCAGCCCCAGCATTTT.